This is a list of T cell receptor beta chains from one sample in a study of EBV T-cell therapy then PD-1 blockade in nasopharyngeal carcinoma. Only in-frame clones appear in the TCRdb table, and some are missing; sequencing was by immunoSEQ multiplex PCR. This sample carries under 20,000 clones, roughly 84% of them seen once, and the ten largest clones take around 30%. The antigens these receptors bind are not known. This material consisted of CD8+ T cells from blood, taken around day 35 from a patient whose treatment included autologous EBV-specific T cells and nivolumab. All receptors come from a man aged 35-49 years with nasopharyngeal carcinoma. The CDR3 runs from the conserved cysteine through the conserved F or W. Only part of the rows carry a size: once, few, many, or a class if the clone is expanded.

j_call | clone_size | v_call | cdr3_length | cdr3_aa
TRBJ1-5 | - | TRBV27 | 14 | CASSLRQGDQPQHF
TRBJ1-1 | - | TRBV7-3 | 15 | CASSRLDRDNTEAFF
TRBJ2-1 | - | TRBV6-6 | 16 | CASSSTRLAGGNEQFF
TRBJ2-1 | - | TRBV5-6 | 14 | CASSLDHDRGAQFF
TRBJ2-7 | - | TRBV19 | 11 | CAKRGSHEQYF
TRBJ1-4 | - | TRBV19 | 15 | CASSDPLTSKEKLFF
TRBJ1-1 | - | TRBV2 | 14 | CASSPGQGNTEAFF
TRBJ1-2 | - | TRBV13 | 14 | CASSIGTGNYGYTF
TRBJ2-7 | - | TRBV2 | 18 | CASSEVWGRGGSNYEQYF
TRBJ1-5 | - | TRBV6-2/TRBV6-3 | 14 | CASSSPEGSQPQHF
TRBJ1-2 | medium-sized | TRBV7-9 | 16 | CASNPWGTGGADGYTF
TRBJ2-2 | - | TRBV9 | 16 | CASRSGDSQNTGELFF
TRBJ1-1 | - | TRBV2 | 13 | CASSDGQNTEAFF
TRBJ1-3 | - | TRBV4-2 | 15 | CASSQTASAGNTIYF